This TCR beta chain was sequenced for a study of T cell responses to AZD1222 COVID-19 vaccine. The sample holds one count of this clone. Its antigen is still unknown. TCRdb's table, derived via immunoSEQ multiplex PCR, lists solely in-frame clones and lacks some. The profile shows approximately 98,000 clones, around 90% of them singletons. Trimming took off 6 bases at V and 4 bases at J, with 15 bases between the two ends. This CDR3 is 14 amino acids long. The V gene's germline CDR1 is SGHNT and CDR2 YENEEA. Findings of the study overall: Seropositive AZD1222 recipients at baseline numbered only five or six. Nearly half of spike-specific TCRs reportedly go after variant regions that carry no mutations.

Sequences were derived from peripheral blood, sampled on day 0 of MenACWY control vaccination. The source of this sequence is an adult in good health. The rearrangement joins TRBV11-3 to TRBJ1-2; D is unclear. The CDR3 protein is CASRGRHTIYGYTF. CDR3 sequence (DNA): TGTGCCAGCAGGGGAAGACACACGATCTATGGCTACACCTTC.